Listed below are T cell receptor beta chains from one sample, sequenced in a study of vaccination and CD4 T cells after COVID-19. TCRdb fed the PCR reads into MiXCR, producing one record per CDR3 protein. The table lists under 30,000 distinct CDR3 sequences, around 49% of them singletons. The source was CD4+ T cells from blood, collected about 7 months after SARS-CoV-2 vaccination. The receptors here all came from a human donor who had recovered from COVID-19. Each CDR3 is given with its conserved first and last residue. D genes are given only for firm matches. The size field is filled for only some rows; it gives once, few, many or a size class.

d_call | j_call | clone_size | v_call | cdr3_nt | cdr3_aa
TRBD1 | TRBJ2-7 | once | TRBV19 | TGTGCCAGTAGTGCCCGGACAGGGCGCTACGAGCAGTACTTC | CASSARTGRYEQYF
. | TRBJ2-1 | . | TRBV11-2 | TGTGCCAGCAGCTTAGCGGGGATCGACTACAATGAGCAGTTCTTC | CASSLAGIDYNEQFF
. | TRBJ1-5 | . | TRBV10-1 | TGCGCCAGCAGTGCCGGAAATCGACGGTGCAATCAGCCCCAGCATTTT | CASSAGNRRCNQPQHF
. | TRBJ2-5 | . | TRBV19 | TGTGCCAGTAGTATAAACGGGATGTTACAAGAGACCCAGTACTTC | CASSINGMLQETQYF
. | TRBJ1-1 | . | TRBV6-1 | TGTGCCAGCAGCACTACAGGAGATAACACTGAAGCTTTCTTT | CASSTTGDNTEAFF
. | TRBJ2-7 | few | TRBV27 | TGTGCCAGCAGTCCGGGACCCCTCGAGCAGTACTTC | CASSPGPLEQYF
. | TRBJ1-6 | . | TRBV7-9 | TGTGCCAGCACCAGATTCCGGGACGGAGATTCACCCCTCCACTTT | CASTRFRDGDSPLHF
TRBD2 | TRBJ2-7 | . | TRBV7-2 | TGTGCCAGCAGCTTTGGGAGGGAGGTCTACGAGCAGTACTTC | CASSFGREVYEQYF
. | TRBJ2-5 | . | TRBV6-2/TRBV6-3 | TGTGCCAGCAGTTACTCCACTAGCTCGCGTGAGACCCAGTACTTC | CASSYSTSSRETQYF
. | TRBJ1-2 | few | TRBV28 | TGTGCCAGCAGTTTAGAGAGGCGGTCTTATGGCTACACCTTC | CASSLERRSYGYTF
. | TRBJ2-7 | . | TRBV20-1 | TGCAGTGCTAGCAACATCGAAAGCCCTATCTCCTACGAGCAGTACTTC | CSASNIESPISYEQYF
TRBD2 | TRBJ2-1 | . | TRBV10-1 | TGCGCCAGCAGTGCGATTGCGGGAGGGCCTCTCTATGAGCAGTTCTTC | CASSAIAGGPLYEQFF
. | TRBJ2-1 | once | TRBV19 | TGTGCCAGTAGTCTTAGCTGGAGCTCCTACAATGAGCAGTTCTTC | CASSLSWSSYNEQFF
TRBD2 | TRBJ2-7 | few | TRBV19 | TGTGCCAGTAGTAGGGGACTATCGGGGGAGCAGTACTTC | CASSRGLSGEQYF
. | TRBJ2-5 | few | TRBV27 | TGTGCCAGCAGTTTATCGATCGGGGACCAAGAGACCCAGTACTTC | CASSLSIGDQETQYF
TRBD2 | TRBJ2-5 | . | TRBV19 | TGTGCCAGTAGTAAAACTAGCGGGGGGGGACAAGAGACCCAGTACTTC | CASSKTSGGGQETQYF
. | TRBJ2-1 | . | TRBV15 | TGTGCCACCAGCAGCGCATATAGGCAGTTCTTC | CATSSAYRQFF
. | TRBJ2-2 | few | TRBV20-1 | TGCAGTGCTCCACGGACAGATCACACCGGGGAGCTGTTTTTT | CSAPRTDHTGELFF
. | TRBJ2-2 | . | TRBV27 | TGTGCCAGCAGTTTCCTCGTAGGGAGCCTACCTAACACCGGGGAGCTGTTTTTT | CASSFLVGSLPNTGELFF
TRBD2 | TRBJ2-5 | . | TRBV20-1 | TGCAGTGCATGGAGCGGGAGGCTCCAAGAGACCCAGTACTTC | CSAWSGRLQETQYF
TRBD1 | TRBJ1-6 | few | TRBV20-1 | TGCAGTGCTATGAGGGCAGGGGGTTCACCCCTCCACTTT | CSAMRAGGSPLHF
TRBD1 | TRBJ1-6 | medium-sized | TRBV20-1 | TGCAGTCTGACAGGGGCCGCAATGGTCGGTAATTCACCCCTCCACTTT | CSLTGAAMVGNSPLHF
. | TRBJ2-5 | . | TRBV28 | TGTGCCAGCAGTTTCCCCCAGGGGCAAGAGACCCAGTACTTC | CASSFPQGQETQYF
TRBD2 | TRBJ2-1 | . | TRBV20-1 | TGCAGTGCCGATGGAGGGCGGCGGGAGGGTGGGCAGTTCTTC | CSADGGRREGGQFF
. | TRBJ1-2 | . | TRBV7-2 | TGTGCCAGCAGCTTAGTTCCCAGCTTTAACTATGGCTACACCTTC | CASSLVPSFNYGYTF
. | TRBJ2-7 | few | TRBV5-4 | TGTGCCAGCAGTCCGGGCGCACGGTCCCTTTCCTACGAGCAGTACTTC | CASSPGARSLSYEQYF
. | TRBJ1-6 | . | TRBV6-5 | TGTGCCAGCAGTTACCACAGTTATAATTCACCCCTCCACTTT | CASSYHSYNSPLHF
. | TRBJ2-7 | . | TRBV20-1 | TGCAGTGCTAGAGAAAACGAGCAGTACTTC | CSARENEQYF
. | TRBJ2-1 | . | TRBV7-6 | TGTGCCAGCAGCTTAACACCTGCGGGGAATGAGCAGTTCTTC | CASSLTPAGNEQFF
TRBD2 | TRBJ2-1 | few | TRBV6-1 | TGTGCCAGCAGAAAACCGGGACTAGCGGTCTACAATGAGCAGTTCTTC | CASRKPGLAVYNEQFF
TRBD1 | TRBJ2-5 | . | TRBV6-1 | TGTGCCACCCACAGGGGGCAAGAGACCCAGTACTTC | CATHRGQETQYF
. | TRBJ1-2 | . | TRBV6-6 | TGTGCCAGCAGTGAACTCGGCTTCTATGGCTACACCTTC | CASSELGFYGYTF
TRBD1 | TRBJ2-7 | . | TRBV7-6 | TGTGCCAGCAGCTTAGCCGGGACAGGCGGCCTCGAGCAGTACTTC | CASSLAGTGGLEQYF
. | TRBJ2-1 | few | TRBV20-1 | TGCAGTGCTTATCCAAAGGGGTCCTACAATGAGCAGTTCTTC | CSAYPKGSYNEQFF
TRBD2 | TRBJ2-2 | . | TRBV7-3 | TGTGCCAGCAGCCTAGCGGGGTACACCGGGGAGCTGTTTTTT | CASSLAGYTGELFF
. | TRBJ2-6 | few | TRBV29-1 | TGCAGCGTCGAGGGGAGTTCTGGGGCCAACGTCCTGACTTTC | CSVEGSSGANVLTF
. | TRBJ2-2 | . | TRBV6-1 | TGTGCCAGCTTGGAGGGGACCGGGGAGCTGTTTTTT | CASLEGTGELFF
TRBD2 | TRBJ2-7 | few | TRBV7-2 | TGTGCCAGCAGCTCCAACCCCGGGACTAGCGGGAGGGCCGGCTTATACGAGCAGTACTTC | CASSSNPGTSGRAGLYEQYF
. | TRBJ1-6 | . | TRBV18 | TGTGCCAGCTCACCCACCCCGGGGGGATCACCCCTCCACTTT | CASSPTPGGSPLHF
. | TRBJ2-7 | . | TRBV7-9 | TGTGCCAGCCGCTTAGGGGCAGGAAGCTCCTACGAGCAGTACTTC | CASRLGAGSSYEQYF
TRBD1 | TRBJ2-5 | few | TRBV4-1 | TGCGCCAGCAGCCAGGGACAGGAAGAGACCCAGTACTTC | CASSQGQEETQYF
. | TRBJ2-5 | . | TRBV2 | TGTGCCAGCAATTGGGGGAGGATGGAGACCCAGTACTTC | CASNWGRMETQYF
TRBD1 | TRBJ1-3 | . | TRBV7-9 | TGTGCCAGCAGCCTGACAGGGATCTCTGGAAACACCATATATTTT | CASSLTGISGNTIYF
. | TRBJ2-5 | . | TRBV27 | TGTGCCAGCAGAGACGGACAGGGAGGGAAGACCCAGTACTTC | CASRDGQGGKTQYF
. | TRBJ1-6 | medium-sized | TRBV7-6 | TGTGCCAGCAAGGTCGGGCCGGGGGATTCACCCCTCCACTTT | CASKVGPGDSPLHF
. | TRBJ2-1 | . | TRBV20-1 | TGCAGTGCGAACGTCCCCCCCAGTGAGCAGTTCTTC | CSANVPPSEQFF
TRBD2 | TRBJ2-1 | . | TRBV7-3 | TGTGCCAGCAGCTTAGGGACTAGCCTACACAGGGATGAGCAGTTCTTC | CASSLGTSLHRDEQFF
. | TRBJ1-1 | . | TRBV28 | TGTGCCAGCAGTTTATACAGGGAAGCTTTCTTT | CASSLYREAFF
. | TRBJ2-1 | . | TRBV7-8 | TGTGCCAGCAGCTTAGTCCGGTTAAGCTCCTACAATGAGCAGTTCTTC | CASSLVRLSSYNEQFF
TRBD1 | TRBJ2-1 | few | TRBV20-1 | TGCAGTGCTCTAGGGACAGGTTACAATGAGCAGTTCTTC | CSALGTGYNEQFF
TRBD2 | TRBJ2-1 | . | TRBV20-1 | TGCAGTGCTGGCAAGACTAGCGGGAGTGTATTCTTC | CSAGKTSGSVFF
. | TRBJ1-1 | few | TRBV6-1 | TGTGCCAGCAGGCAGGGAATGCCCGGGACTGAAGCTTTCTTT | CASRQGMPGTEAFF
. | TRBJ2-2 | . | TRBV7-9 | TGTGCCAGCAGCTTAGAAGGAGTCGGCGGGGAGCTGTTTTTT | CASSLEGVGGELFF
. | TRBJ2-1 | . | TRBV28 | TGTGCCAGCAGGGGCCCTGCGGGGAGGAATGAGCAGTTCTTC | CASRGPAGRNEQFF
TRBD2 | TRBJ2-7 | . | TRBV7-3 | TGTGCCAGCAGCTTGGGTAGCGGGGGTGCCTACGAGCAGTACTTC | CASSLGSGGAYEQYF
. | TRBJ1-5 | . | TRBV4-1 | TGCGCCAGCAGCCGGAGCGGGCAGGGTGCTACTCAGCCCCAGCATTTT | CASSRSGQGATQPQHF
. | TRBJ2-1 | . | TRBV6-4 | TGTGCCAGCAGTGACTCGATCGAAGGCGGTGGTGAGCAGTTCTTC | CASSDSIEGGGEQFF